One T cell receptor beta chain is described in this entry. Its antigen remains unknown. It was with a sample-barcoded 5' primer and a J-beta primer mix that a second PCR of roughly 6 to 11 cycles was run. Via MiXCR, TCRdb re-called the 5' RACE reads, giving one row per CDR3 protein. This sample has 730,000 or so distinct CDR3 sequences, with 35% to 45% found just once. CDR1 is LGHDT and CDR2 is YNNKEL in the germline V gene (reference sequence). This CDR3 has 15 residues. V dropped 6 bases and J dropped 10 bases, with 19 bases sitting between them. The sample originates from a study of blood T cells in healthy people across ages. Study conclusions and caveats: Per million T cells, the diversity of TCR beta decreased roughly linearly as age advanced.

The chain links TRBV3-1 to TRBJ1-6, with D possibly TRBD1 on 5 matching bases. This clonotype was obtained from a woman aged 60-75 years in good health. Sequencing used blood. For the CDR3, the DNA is TGTGCCAGCAGAAACGGGACGAACGTTAAGTCACCCCTCCACTTT. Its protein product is CASRNGTNVKSPLHF.